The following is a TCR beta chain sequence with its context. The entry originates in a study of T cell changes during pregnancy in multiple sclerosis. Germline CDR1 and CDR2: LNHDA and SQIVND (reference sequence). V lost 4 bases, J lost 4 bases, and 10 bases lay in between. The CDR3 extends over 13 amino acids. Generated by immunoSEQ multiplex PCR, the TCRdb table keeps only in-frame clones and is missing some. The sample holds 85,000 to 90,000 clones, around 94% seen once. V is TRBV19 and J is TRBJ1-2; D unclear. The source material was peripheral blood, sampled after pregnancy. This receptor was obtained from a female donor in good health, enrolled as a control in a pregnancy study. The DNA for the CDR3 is TGTGCCAGTAGTACAACCGGGTTCTATGGCTACACCTTC. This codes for CASSTTGFYGYTF.